The next 3 T cell receptor beta chains were all read from a single sample in a study of T cell responses to AZD1222 COVID-19 vaccine. TCRdb's table, derived via immunoSEQ multiplex PCR, lists solely in-frame clones and lacks some. This repertoire shows over 95,000 clones, approximately 89% found once; its top ten account for roughly 4.5%. The specimen comprised peripheral blood, sampled on day 0 of AZD1222 vaccination. These receptors were taken from an adult in good health.

A single count supports this clone. The V and J genes are TRBV27 and TRBJ1-5; no clear D gene. Germline V lookup: CDR1 MNHEY, CDR2 SMNVEV (reference sequence). The V end lost 3 bases, the J end lost 0 bases, and 9 bases lay between the germline ends. This CDR3 contains 15 residues. CDR3 region: CASSFQAHSNQPQHF. CDR3 bases: TGTGCCAGCAGTTTCCAAGCCCATAGCAATCAGCCCCAGCATTTT.

This clone appeared once. CDR3 sequence: CASSYSVEQETQYF. Here the CDR3 DNA reads TGTGCCAGCAGTTACAGTGTAGAGCAAGAGACCCAGTACTTC. The chain is built from TRBV2 and TRBJ2-5, with D hard to call. The V gene's germline CDR1 is SNHLY and CDR2 FYNNEI. The CDR3 is made up of 14 amino acids. Trimming took 5 bases from V and 2 from J, leaving 12 bases between them.

Concerning this clone: This sample also contains other DNA sequences that code for the same CDR3. The chain has TRBV6-5 and TRBJ1-1, with 11 nucleotides matching TRBD1. This CDR3 region has 15 residues. Germline CDR1 reads MNHEY; CDR2 reads SVGAGI. With 0 bases clipped from V and 5 bases from J, the junction kept 2 bases outside the gene matches. This chain's CDR3 is CASSYSGTGGTEAFF. DNA for the CDR3: TGTGCCAGCAGTTACTCAGGGACAGGGGGGACTGAAGCTTTCTTT.